This T cell receptor beta chain was captured in a study of T cell repertoires in cytomegalovirus infection. About the study: Evidence of both CMV infection and a matching HLA type came from public TCR beta signatures.

With 7 bases removed from V and 7 bases from J, the gap between germline ends came to 23 bases. This CDR3 contains 16 residues. The germline gives CDR1 MNHEY, CDR2 SVGEGT. One entry per CDR3 protein, called by TCRdb with MiXCR from the reads. This table holds about 530,000 distinct CDR3 sequences, more than 25% found once. This clonotype has a handful of counts. What it recognizes is unknown. Regarding the study as a whole: The response measured ex vivo was dominated by TCR beta clonotypes (HLA-C-restricted and CMV-specific). Carriage of CMV together with the relevant HLA was identifiable through cumulative public TCR beta family frequency.

The receptor was isolated from a human donor in good health (CMV status not recorded). Some clones in this sample may be carry-over from other donors' samples. This chain uses TRBV6-2 or TRBV6-3 with TRBJ2-1; tentatively, D is TRBD2 (6 bases). Sequences were obtained from PBMCs. In DNA, the CDR3 is TGTGCCAGCACGCCCTATGGAGGGAGATCGCGAAATGAGCAGTTCTTC. Its protein is CASTPYGGRSRNEQFF.